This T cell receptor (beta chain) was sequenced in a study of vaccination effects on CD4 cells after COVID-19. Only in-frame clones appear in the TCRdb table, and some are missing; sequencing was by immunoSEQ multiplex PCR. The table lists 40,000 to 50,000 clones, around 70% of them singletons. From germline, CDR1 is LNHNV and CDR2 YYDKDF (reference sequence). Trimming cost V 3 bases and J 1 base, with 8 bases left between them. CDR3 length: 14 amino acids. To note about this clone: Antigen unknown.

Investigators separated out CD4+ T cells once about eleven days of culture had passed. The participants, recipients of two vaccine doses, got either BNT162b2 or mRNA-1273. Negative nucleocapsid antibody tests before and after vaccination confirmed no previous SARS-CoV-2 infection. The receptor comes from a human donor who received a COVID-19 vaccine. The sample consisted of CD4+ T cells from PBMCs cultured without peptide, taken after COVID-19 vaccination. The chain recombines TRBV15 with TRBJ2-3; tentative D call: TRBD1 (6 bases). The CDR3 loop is CATSSGQRTDTQYF. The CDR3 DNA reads TGTGCCACCAGCAGCGGACAGCGCACAGATACGCAGTATTTT.